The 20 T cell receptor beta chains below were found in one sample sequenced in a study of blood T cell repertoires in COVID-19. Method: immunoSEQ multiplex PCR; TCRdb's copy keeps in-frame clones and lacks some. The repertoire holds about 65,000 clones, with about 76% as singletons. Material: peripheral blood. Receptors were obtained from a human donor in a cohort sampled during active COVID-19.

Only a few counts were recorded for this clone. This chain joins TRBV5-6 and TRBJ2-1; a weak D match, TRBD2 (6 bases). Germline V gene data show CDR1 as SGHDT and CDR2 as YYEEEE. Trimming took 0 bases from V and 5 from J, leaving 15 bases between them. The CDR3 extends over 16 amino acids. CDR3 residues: CASSLVWAGPDNEQFF. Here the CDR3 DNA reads TGTGCCAGCAGCTTGGTGTGGGCGGGGCCCGACAATGAGCAGTTCTTC.

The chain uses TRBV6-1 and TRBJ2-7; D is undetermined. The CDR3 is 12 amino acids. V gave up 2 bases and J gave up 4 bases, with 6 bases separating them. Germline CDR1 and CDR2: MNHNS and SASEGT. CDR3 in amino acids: CASSERHYEQYF. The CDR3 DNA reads TGTGCCAGCAGTGAACGACATTACGAGCAGTACTTC.

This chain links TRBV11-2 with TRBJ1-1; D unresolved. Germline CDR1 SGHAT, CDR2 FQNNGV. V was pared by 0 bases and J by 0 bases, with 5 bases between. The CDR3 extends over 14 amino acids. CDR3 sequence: CASSLDQVNTEAFF. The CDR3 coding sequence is TGTGCCAGCAGCTTAGATCAGGTGAACACTGAAGCTTTCTTT.

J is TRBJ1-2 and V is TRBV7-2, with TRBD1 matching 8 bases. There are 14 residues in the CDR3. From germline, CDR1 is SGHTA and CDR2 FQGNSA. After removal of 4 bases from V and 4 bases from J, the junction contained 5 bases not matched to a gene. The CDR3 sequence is CASSSRTGSYGYTF. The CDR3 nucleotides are TGTGCCAGCAGCTCCCGGACAGGGAGCTATGGCTACACCTTC.

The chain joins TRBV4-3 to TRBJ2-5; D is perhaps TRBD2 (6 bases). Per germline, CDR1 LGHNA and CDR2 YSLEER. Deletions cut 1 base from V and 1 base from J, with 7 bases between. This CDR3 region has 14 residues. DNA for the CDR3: TGCGCCAGCAGCCAAGGGACTACCCAAGAGACCCAGTACTTC. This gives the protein CASSQGTTQETQYF.

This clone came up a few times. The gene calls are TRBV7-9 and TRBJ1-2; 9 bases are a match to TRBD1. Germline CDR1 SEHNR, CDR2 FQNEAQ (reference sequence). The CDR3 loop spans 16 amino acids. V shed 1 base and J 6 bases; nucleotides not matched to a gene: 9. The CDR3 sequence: CASSLDSGQGIHGYTF. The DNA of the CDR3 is TGTGCCAGCAGCTTAGACTCGGGACAGGGAATCCATGGCTACACCTTC.

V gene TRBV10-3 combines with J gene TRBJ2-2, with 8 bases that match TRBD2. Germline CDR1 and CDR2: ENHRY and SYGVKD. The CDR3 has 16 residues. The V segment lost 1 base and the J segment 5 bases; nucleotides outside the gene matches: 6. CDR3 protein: CAISELIAGKTGELFF. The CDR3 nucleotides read TGTGCCATCAGTGAGTTGATAGCGGGAAAGACCGGGGAGCTGTTTTTT.

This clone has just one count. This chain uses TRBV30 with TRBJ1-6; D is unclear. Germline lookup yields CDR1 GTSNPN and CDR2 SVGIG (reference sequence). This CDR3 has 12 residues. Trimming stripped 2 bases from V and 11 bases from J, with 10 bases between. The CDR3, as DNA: TGTGCCTGGAGTCCCCAGCGTCCACCCCTCCACTTT. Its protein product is CAWSPQRPPLHF.

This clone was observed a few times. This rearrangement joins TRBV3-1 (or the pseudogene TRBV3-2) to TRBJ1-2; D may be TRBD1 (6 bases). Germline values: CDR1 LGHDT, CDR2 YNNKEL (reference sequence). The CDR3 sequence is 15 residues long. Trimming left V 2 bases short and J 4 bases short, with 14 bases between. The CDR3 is CASSQRLQGAYGYTF. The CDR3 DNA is TGTGCCAGCAGCCAACGTCTACAGGGTGCCTATGGCTACACCTTC.

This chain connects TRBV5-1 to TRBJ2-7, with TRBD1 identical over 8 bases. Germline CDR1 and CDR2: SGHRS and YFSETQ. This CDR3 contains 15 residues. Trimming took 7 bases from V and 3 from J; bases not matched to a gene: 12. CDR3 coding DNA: TGCGCCAGCCGAACTGGACAGGGCCCTAACTACGAGCAGTACTTC. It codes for CASRTGQGPNYEQYF.

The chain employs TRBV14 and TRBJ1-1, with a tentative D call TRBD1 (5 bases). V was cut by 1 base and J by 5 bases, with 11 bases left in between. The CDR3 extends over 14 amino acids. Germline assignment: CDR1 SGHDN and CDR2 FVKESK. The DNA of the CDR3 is TGTGCCAGCAGCCAAGTGACAGTAGGGACTGAAGCTTTCTTT. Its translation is CASSQVTVGTEAFF. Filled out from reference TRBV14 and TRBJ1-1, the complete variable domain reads EAGVTQFPSHSVIEKGQTVTLRCDPISGHDNLYWYRRVMGKEIKFLLHFVKESKQDESGMPNNRFLAERTGGTYSTLKVQPAELEDSGVYFCASSQVTVGTEAFFGQGTRLTVV.

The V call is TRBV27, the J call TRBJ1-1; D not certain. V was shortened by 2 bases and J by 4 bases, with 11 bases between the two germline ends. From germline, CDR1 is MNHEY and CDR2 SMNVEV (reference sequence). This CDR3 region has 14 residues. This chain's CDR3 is CASSLRRGSTEAFF. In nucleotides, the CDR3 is TGTGCCAGCAGTTTACGACGTGGGAGCACTGAAGCTTTCTTT.

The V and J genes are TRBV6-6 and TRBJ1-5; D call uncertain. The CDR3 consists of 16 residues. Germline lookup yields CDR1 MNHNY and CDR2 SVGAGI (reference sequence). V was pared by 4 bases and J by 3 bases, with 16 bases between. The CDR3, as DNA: TGTGCCAGCAGTTCCCTCGGGGAGGCCGACAATCAGCCCCAGCATTTT. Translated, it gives CASSSLGEADNQPQHF.

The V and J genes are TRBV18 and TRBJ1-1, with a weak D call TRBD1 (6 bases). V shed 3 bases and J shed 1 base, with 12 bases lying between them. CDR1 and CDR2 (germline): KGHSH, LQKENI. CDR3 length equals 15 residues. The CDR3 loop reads CASSPYSGQNTEAFF. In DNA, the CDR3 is TGTGCCAGCTCACCGTACTCGGGACAGAACACTGAAGCTTTCTTT.

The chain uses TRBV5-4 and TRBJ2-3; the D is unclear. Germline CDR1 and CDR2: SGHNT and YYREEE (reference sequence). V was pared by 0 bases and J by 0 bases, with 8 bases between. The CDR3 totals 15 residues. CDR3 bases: TGTGCCAGCAGCTTGGGGCTACAGAGCACAGATACGCAGTATTTT. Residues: CASSLGLQSTDTQYF. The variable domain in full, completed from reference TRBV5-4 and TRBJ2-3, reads ETGVTQSPTHLIKTRGQQVTLRCSSQSGHNTVSWYQQALGQGPQFIFQYYREEENGRGNFPPRFSGLQFPNYSSELNVNALELDDSALYLCASSLGLQSTDTQYFGPGTRLTVL.

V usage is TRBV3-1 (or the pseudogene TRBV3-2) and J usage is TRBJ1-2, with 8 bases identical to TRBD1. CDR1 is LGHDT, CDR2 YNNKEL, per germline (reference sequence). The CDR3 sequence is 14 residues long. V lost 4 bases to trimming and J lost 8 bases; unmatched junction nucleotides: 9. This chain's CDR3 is CASSLGQGGYGYTF. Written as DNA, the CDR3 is TGTGCCAGCAGCCTTGGACAGGGCGGATACGGCTACACCTTC.

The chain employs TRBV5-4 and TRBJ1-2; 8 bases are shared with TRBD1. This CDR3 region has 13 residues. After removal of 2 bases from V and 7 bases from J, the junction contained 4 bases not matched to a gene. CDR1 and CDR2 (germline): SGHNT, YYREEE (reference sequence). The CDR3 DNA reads TGTGCCAGCAGCTTACAGGGGGGATCTGGCTACACCTTC. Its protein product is CASSLQGGSGYTF.

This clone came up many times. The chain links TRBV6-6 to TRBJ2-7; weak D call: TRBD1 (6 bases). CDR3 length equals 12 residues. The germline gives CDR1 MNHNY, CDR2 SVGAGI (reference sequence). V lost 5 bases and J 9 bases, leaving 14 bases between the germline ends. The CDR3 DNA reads TGTGCCAGCAGTGGAAACCGGGACACGCAGTACTTC. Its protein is CASSGNRDTQYF.

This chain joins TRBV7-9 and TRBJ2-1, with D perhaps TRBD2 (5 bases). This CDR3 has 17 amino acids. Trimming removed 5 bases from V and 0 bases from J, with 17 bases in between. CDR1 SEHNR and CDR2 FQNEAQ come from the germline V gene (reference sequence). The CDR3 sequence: CASSPVVGESSYNEQFF. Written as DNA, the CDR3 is TGTGCCAGCAGCCCCGTAGTGGGAGAGAGCTCCTACAATGAGCAGTTCTTC.

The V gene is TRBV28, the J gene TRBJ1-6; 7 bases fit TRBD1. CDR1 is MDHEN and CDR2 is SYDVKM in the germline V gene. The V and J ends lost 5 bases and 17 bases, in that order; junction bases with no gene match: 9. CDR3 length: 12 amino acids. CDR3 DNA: TGTGCCAGCAGTCAGACAGGGTTTAAGATCCACTTT. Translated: CASSQTGFKIHF.